The clone carrying this T cell receptor (beta chain) turned up a few times. Its antigen is undetermined. CDR3 size: 15 residues. Germline CDR1 reads MNHNS; CDR2 reads SASEGT. Trimming took off 0 bases at V and 4 bases at J, with 10 bases between the two ends. The data derive from a study of T cell repertoires in cytomegalovirus infection. The overall study: Public TCR beta signatures marked donors with CMV infection and the matching HLA. Study-wide findings and caveats: Clonotype analysis showed dominance of the ex vivo response by HLA-C-restricted CMV-specific TCR beta clonotypes. Using cumulative public TCR beta family frequency, the authors identified those who carried CMV together with the relevant HLA.

A single record per CDR3 protein comes from TCRdb applying MiXCR to the reads. The sample gives 680,000 or so distinct CDR3 sequences, roughly 35% of which show up once; about 2.8% is in the top ten. The receptor comes from a human donor in good health (CMV status not recorded). Some clones in this sample may be carry-over from other donors' samples. V usage is TRBV6-1 and J usage is TRBJ1-5; D possibly corresponds to TRBD1 (6 bases). Sequenced input: PBMCs. The CDR3 bases are TGTGCCAGCAGTGAAGCGGGGGGGCTTAATCAGCCCCAGCATTTT. Amino acids: CASSEAGGLNQPQHF.